The clone carrying this T cell receptor beta chain was recorded a few times. Its cognate antigen is unknown. Trimming at V came to 4 bases and at J to 3 bases, leaving 21 bases not matched to a gene. From germline, CDR1 is LGHDT and CDR2 YNNKEL (reference sequence). The CDR3 contains 20 residues. This specimen belongs to a study of T cell repertoires in cytomegalovirus infection. Points from the study as a whole: The study found HLA-C-restricted CMV-specific TCR beta clonotypes dominating the ex vivo response.

MiXCR, run by TCRdb on the reads, gives a single entry per CDR3 protein. Of 560,000 or so distinct CDR3 sequences listed, about 17% were seen once; the top ten hold 24%. This TCR was sampled from a human donor in good health (CMV status not recorded). Some clones in this sample may be carry-over from other donors' samples. The rearrangement joins TRBV3-1 to TRBJ2-7, with TRBD2 matching over 10 bases. The sequenced sample consisted of CD8+ T cells from PBMCs. The CDR3 sequence: CASSPTSITSGATTGYEQYF. As DNA, the CDR3 is TGTGCCAGCAGCCCCACATCCATTACTAGCGGGGCTACCACTGGCTACGAGCAGTACTTC.